This entry lists 32 T cell receptor beta chains sequenced from one sample in a study of blood T cells in healthy people across ages. For the second PCR, which ran for about 7 to 11 cycles, a sample-barcoded 5' primer and a J-beta primer mix were used. TCRdb re-derived calls from the 5' RACE reads in MiXCR, one entry per CDR3 protein. The repertoire has approximately 690,000 distinct CDR3 sequences, 40% to 50% of them found once; the top ten carry around 30%. The sample was blood. These receptors originate from a man older than 75 in good health.

A single count supports this clonotype. The chain uses TRBV4-1 and TRBJ2-5; no reliable D call. Germline V CDR1 and CDR2: MGHRA, YSYEKL. V lost 0 bases to trimming and J lost 4 bases, with 12 bases between them. The CDR3 runs to 15 residues. In nucleotides, the CDR3 is TGCGCCAGCAGCCAAGACAGGTCGAGCCCAGAGACCCAGTACTTC. Translation: CASSQDRSSPETQYF.

The chain joins TRBV20-1 to TRBJ1-4, with 9 bases lining up with TRBD1. Trimming took 3 bases from V and 5 from J; bases not matched to a gene: 4. Germline V gives CDR1 DFQATT, CDR2 SNEGSKA (reference sequence). CDR3 length equals 14 residues. CDR3 nucleotide sequence: TGCAGTGCTAGTCCCGGGACAGGGAATGAAAAACTGTTTTTT. Translated: CSASPGTGNEKLFF.

This clonotype occurred many times. The genes are TRBV7-2 and TRBJ2-7, with D maybe TRBD2 (6 bases). CDR3 length: 14 residues. V gave up 4 bases and J gave up 12 bases, with 22 bases separating them. CDR1 and CDR2 (germline): SGHTA, FQGNSA. DNA of the CDR3: TGTGCCAGCAGCTCTAGTGCCGGGACTTTGGTGTTGTACTTC. Translating gives CASSSSAGTLVLYF.

This chain uses TRBV3-1 with TRBJ2-3; 7 nucleotides match TRBD1. Germline values: CDR1 LGHDT, CDR2 YNNKEL (reference sequence). The CDR3 has 14 amino acids. The V gene end was trimmed by 7 bases and the J gene end by 5 bases; junction bases not matched to a gene: 9. DNA for the CDR3: TGTGCCAGCACCGTAACCCACAGGGGAGATACGCAGTATTTT. It codes for CASTVTHRGDTQYF.

The chain is built from TRBV9 and TRBJ2-1; the D gene could be TRBD1 or TRBD2 (6 bases each). V dropped 0 bases and J dropped 7 bases, with 17 bases sitting between them. Germline V gene lookup returns CDR1 SGDLS and CDR2 YYNGEE. CDR3 length equals 16 residues. CDR3: CASSVGVTGALNEQFF. CDR3 in DNA: TGTGCCAGCAGCGTAGGGGTTACGGGGGCGCTGAATGAGCAGTTCTTC.

This clonotype was observed at least ten times. The V gene is TRBV5-1, the J gene TRBJ2-3, with unresolved D. The CDR3 runs to 14 residues. Germline CDR1 reads SGHRS; CDR2 reads YFSETQ. V gave up 3 bases and J gave up 3 bases, with 11 bases separating them. The CDR3 DNA reads TGCGCCAGCAGCTACAGACCAAATACAGATACGCAGTATTTT. This codes for CASSYRPNTDTQYF. The entire variable domain, with the rest obtained from reference TRBV5-1 and TRBJ2-3, is as follows: KAGVTQTPRYLIKTRGQQVTLSCSPISGHRSVSWYQQTPGQGLQFLFEYFSETQRNKGNFPGRFSGRQFSNSRSEMNVSTLELGDSALYLCASSYRPNTDTQYFGPGTRLTVL.

About this clonotype: At one boundary the junction diverges from the germline segment, which might be a read error. The chain combines TRBV3-1 with TRBJ2-1, with 12 positions matching TRBD2. The CDR3 totals 14 residues. Germline CDR1 LGHDT, CDR2 YNNKEL (reference sequence). CDR3 residues: CVSSHLAGGGEQFF. In DNA form, the CDR3 reads TGTGTCAGCAGCCATCTAGCGGGAGGGGGTGAGCAGTTCTTC.

Details on this clonotype: A single base separates this from a much larger clone, so it may be a read error. The J gene is TRBJ2-7, the V gene TRBV5-1, with D unresolved. V was pared by 3 bases and J by 0 bases, with 13 bases between. This CDR3 has 15 amino acids. Germline values: CDR1 SGHRS, CDR2 YFSETQ. CDR3 nucleotide sequence: TGCGCCAGCAGCTCGTTCGCAGGACCCTCCTACGAGCAGTACTTC. Residues: CASSSFAGPSYEQYF.

This clonotype showed up just a few times. The gene calls are TRBV29-1 and TRBJ2-4; a possible D gene is TRBD2 (6 bases). Germline loops: CDR1 SQVTM, CDR2 ANQGSEA. Trimming cost V 6 bases and J 13 bases, with 16 bases left between them. The CDR3 runs 11 residues. Here the CDR3 reads CSVQTWEEQYF. DNA for the CDR3: TGCAGCGTCCAAACATGGGAGGAGCAGTACTTC.

This clonotype came up a few times. V and J are TRBV20-1 and TRBJ2-7; maybe TRBD1 (6 bases). The CDR3 has 14 residues. The germline V and J ends were trimmed by 1 base and 4 bases, with 14 bases remaining between them. Germline CDR1 is DFQATT and CDR2 is SNEGSKA (reference sequence). CDR3 in DNA: TGCAGTGCTAGAGGGACAGAGGGGAGTTACGAGCAGTACTTC. This translates into CSARGTEGSYEQYF.

The genes are TRBV14 and TRBJ2-1, with D unresolved. This CDR3 comprises 17 residues. The V and J ends lost 6 bases and 0 bases respectively, with 18 bases between them. Per the germline V gene, CDR1 is SGHDN and CDR2 is FVKESK. The CDR3 region has the DNA TGTGCCAGCAGTAGGTCCTCTTCGGCCGGCTCCTACAATGAGCAGTTCTTC. Translated, it gives CASSRSSSAGSYNEQFF.

The chain couples TRBV15 to TRBJ1-5; 7 bases fit TRBD1. There are 18 residues in the CDR3. V lost 1 base and J lost 2; bases outside the gene matches: 11. The germline V gene has CDR1 LNHNV and CDR2 YYDKDF (reference sequence). CDR3 bases: TGTGCCACCAGCAGAGTCGGCCAGGGGGGATGGGGCAATCAGCCCCAGCATTTT. This encodes CATSRVGQGGWGNQPQHF. Full variable domain (outside the CDR3, taken from reference TRBV15 and TRBJ1-5): DAMVIQNPRYQVTQFGKPVTLSCSQTLNHNVMYWYQQKSSQAPKLLFHYYDKDFNNEADTPDNFQSRRPNTSFCFLDIRSPGLGDTAMYLCATSRVGQGGWGNQPQHFGDGTRLSIL.

This clonotype was observed at least ten times. The chain has TRBV6-2 or TRBV6-3 and TRBJ2-7; 12 positions agree with TRBD2. The length of the CDR3 is 15 residues. The germline V gene has CDR1 MNHEY and CDR2 SVGEGT. V shed 4 bases, J shed 4 bases, and the junction held 5 bases outside the gene matches. CDR3: CASSSWTSGKYEQYF. The CDR3 DNA is TGTGCCAGCAGTTCGTGGACTAGCGGGAAATACGAGCAGTACTTC.

V usage is TRBV14 and J usage is TRBJ2-1; D could derive from TRBD1 or TRBD2 (5 bases each). The V end lost 1 base, the J end lost 8 bases, and 12 bases lay between the germline ends. Germline CDR1 SGHDN, CDR2 FVKESK. The CDR3 runs to 14 residues. This CDR3 is CASSQVGMGHEQFF. The CDR3, as DNA: TGTGCCAGCAGCCAAGTCGGGATGGGGCATGAGCAGTTCTTC.

This rearrangement joins TRBV6-2 or TRBV6-3 to TRBJ2-1; 9 positions agree with TRBD2. The V gene end was trimmed by 0 bases and the J gene end by 6 bases; junction bases not matched to a gene: 3. The CDR3 sequence is 15 residues long. Looked up from germline, CDR1 is MNHEY and CDR2 is SVGEGT. The CDR3 bases are TGTGCCAGCAGTTACTCGGGCGGGAGGGCCAATGAGCAGTTCTTC. Protein product: CASSYSGGRANEQFF.

This clonotype was observed a handful of times. The chain combines TRBV20-1 with TRBJ2-1; D unresolved. Germline CDR1 is DFQATT and CDR2 is SNEGSKA (reference sequence). The CDR3 has 12 amino acids. The V end was cut by 0 bases, the J end by 9 bases, with 9 bases between. The CDR3 loop is CSARDRKFEQFF. CDR3 sequence (DNA): TGCAGTGCTAGAGACAGAAAATTTGAGCAGTTCTTC.

In this sample, this clonotype turned up once. The rearrangement uses TRBV5-1 and TRBJ1-1, with D perhaps matching TRBD1 (6 bases). Trimming removed 0 bases from V and 4 bases from J, with 10 bases in between. The germline V gene encodes CDR1 SGHRS and CDR2 YFSETQ. The CDR3 is made up of 14 amino acids. CDR3 in amino acids: CASSLDRATTEAFF. CDR3 bases: TGCGCCAGCAGCTTGGACAGGGCTACCACTGAAGCTTTCTTT.

The V and J genes are TRBV12-3 or TRBV12-4 and TRBJ1-2; perhaps TRBD1 as D (5 bases). The CDR3 contains 12 residues. V shed 1 base and J shed 7 bases, with 7 bases lying between them. The CDR3 is CASSLGGGGYTF. In nucleotides, the CDR3 is TGTGCCAGCAGTTTAGGGGGGGGTGGCTACACCTTC.

This clonotype has only a few counts. This rearrangement joins TRBV3-1 to TRBJ2-1, with 12 bases matching TRBD2. Unmatched junction bases numbered 2, after V lost 2 bases and J lost 3 bases. This CDR3 has 16 residues. CDR1 and CDR2 (germline): LGHDT, YNNKEL (reference sequence). CDR3 sequence reads: CASSQLAGGIYNEQFF. CDR3 nucleotides: TGTGCCAGCAGCCAACTAGCGGGGGGGATCTACAATGAGCAGTTCTTC.

The chain employs TRBV29-1 and TRBJ2-5; TRBD1 agrees at 7 bases. This CDR3 is built from 15 residues. Germline V CDR1 and CDR2: SQVTM, ANQGSEA. V dropped 4 bases and J dropped 11; count of bases not matched to a gene: 19. The CDR3 bases are TGCAGCGTTGTTACAGGGCAGGGGGTCAACAATGTGCAGTACTTC. Protein product: CSVVTGQGVNNVQYF. The complete variable domain, with remaining parts taken from reference TRBV29-1 and TRBJ2-5, reads SAVISQKPSRDICQRGTSLTIQCQVDSQVTMMFWYRQQPGQSLTLIATANQGSEATYESGFVIDKFPISRPNLTFSTLTVSNMSPEDSSIYLCSVVTGQGVNNVQYFGPGTRLLVL.

This clonotype appeared a few times. This sequence may be a read error, since a much larger clone differs from it by one base. The chain has TRBV7-8 and TRBJ2-4; weak D call: TRBD2 (5 bases). The CDR3 extends over 12 amino acids. V lost 4 bases to trimming and J lost 13 bases, with 14 bases between them. Germline assignment: CDR1 SGHVS and CDR2 FQNEAQ. The CDR3 nucleotides read TGTGCCAGCAGCTCCTCCCGTGGGGAGCAGTACTTC. As protein: CASSSSRGEQYF.

The chain is built from TRBV11-2 and TRBJ2-7; possibly TRBD2 for D (5 bases). Between the trimmed V and J ends, which lost 4 bases and 3 bases, there was a span of 16 bases. Germline V gene lookup returns CDR1 SGHAT and CDR2 FQNNGV. The CDR3 runs 15 residues. The CDR3 DNA follows: TGTGCCAGCAGCTGGTTGGTCCATCGGGACTACGAGCAGTACTTC. Translation: CASSWLVHRDYEQYF.

This clonotype was detected only a few times. The gene calls are TRBV28 and TRBJ2-7; tentative D call: TRBD1 (6 bases). V was pared by 6 bases and J by 0 bases, with 12 bases between. The CDR3 consists of 14 residues. Germline CDR1 and CDR2: MDHEN and SYDVKM. The CDR3 region has the DNA TGTGCCAGCAGACTACAGGGTAACTCCTACGAGCAGTACTTC. It translates to CASRLQGNSYEQYF.

This clonotype was counted many times. J is TRBJ1-2 and V is TRBV13; D is undetermined. V lost 3 bases to trimming and J lost 11 bases, with 16 bases between them. CDR3 length: 13 amino acids. CDR1 PRHDT and CDR2 FYEKMQ come from the germline V gene (reference sequence). In DNA form, the CDR3 reads TGTGCCAGCAGCTTCGTGGATGTAAAGGCTTACACCTTC. This gives the protein CASSFVDVKAYTF.

The V gene is TRBV3-1, the J gene TRBJ2-1; D is uncertain. The J call may be wrong; the DNA end is better matched by TRBJ2-7. The CDR3 is 11 residues long. Looked up from germline, CDR1 is LGHDT and CDR2 is YNNKEL (reference sequence). The CDR3 nucleotides read TGTGCCAGCAGCCAACATAATGAGCAGTACTTC. This codes for CASSQHNEQYF.

This clonotype has a handful of counts. This chain joins TRBV3-1 and TRBJ1-4; D is undetermined. The V end was cut by 4 bases, the J end by 11 bases, with 14 bases between. This CDR3 is 13 amino acids long. Looked up from germline, CDR1 is LGHDT and CDR2 is YNNKEL (reference sequence). CDR3 DNA: TGTGCCAGCAGCCCCGGACCCACTAACAAACTGTTTTTT. This sequence encodes CASSPGPTNKLFF.

A note on this clonotype: Given a much more abundant clone one base away, this may be a read error. The chain combines TRBV6-2 or TRBV6-3 with TRBJ2-7; 8 nucleotides match TRBD2. After removal of 8 bases from V and 7 bases from J, the junction contained 16 bases not matched to a gene. Germline V CDR1 and CDR2: MNHEY, SVGEGT. The CDR3 covers 15 residues. The CDR3 is CASYPTGLGHNEQYF. The CDR3 DNA is TGTGCCAGCTACCCAACGGGACTAGGCCACAATGAGCAGTACTTC.

This clonotype was picked up a small number of times. CDR3 protein: CSVMTGPGGSPLHF. For the CDR3, the DNA is TGCAGCGTGATGACAGGGCCGGGTGGTTCACCCCTCCACTTT. The chain employs TRBV29-1 and TRBJ1-6, with TRBD1 matching over 7 bases. The CDR3 spans 14 residues. J was trimmed by 9 bases and V by 6 bases; bases with no gene match: 11. Germline lookup yields CDR1 SQVTM and CDR2 ANQGSEA.

This rearrangement joins TRBV6-4 to TRBJ2-3, with 8 bases identical to TRBD2. The CDR3 loop spans 15 amino acids. The ends lost 5 bases at V and 4 bases at J; junction bases unmatched: 8. Germline V gene sequence: CDR1 MRHNA, CDR2 SNTAGT. The CDR3 nucleotides are TGTGCCAGCAGTCAAGAAGCGGGAGTTGCAGATACGCAGTATTTT. It specifies CASSQEAGVADTQYF.

This clonotype was counted a few times. This rearrangement joins TRBV4-2 to TRBJ2-3; possibly TRBD1 for D (6 bases). Germline V lookup: CDR1 LGHNA, CDR2 YNFKEQ. Trimming pared 0 bases from V and 0 bases from J, leaving 10 bases between. The CDR3 loop spans 16 amino acids. In DNA, the CDR3 is TGTGCCAGCAGCCAAGAGGGGGCAAGAAGCACAGATACGCAGTATTTT. It yields the protein CASSQEGARSTDTQYF.

This clonotype turned up a few times. CDR3 bases: TGTGCCATCAGTGAGCGGGGGGAAGGAACAGATACGCAGTATTTT. Translated: CAISERGEGTDTQYF. This chain uses TRBV10-3 with TRBJ2-3; TRBD2 agrees at 7 bases. The CDR3 has 15 residues. J lost 3 bases, V lost 2 bases, and 5 bases had no gene match. CDR1 is ENHRY, CDR2 SYGVKD, per germline.

The rearrangement joins TRBV7-2 to TRBJ2-1; 11 nucleotides match TRBD2. The V gene end was trimmed by 1 base and the J gene end by 9 bases; junction bases not matched to a gene: 8. Germline CDR1 is SGHTA and CDR2 is FQGNSA. CDR3 length: 16 residues. The CDR3 reads CASSLETSGASIEQFF. CDR3 in DNA: TGTGCCAGCAGCTTAGAGACTAGCGGGGCGAGTATTGAGCAGTTCTTC.